The clone carrying this T cell receptor (beta chain) was picked up a small number of times. Its antigen is currently unknown. The CDR3 sequence is 13 residues long. CDR1 LGHNA and CDR2 YSLEER come from the germline V gene. The V end lost 1 base, the J end lost 6 bases, and 6 bases lay between the germline ends. TCRdb independently ran MiXCR on the 5' RACE reads; one entry per CDR3 protein. The profile shows around 310,000 distinct CDR3 sequences, 20% to 25% of them singletons. The entry originates in a study of T-cell memory formation after mild COVID-19. Study findings and constraints: Those CD4+ clones that contracted were mainly in CM and EM (CD8+ ones in EMRA). The study found balanced CD4/CD8 in clones contracting day 15 to 85 and a CD4+ lean in later expanders. Pre-infection memory already had some responding clones, implying cross-reactive memory joined.

Specimen: PBMCs or a T cell subset sorted from them (not recorded which). This TCR was sampled from a young man who had mild COVID-19 (a few samples of this study predate the infection). Cell type and time point are not known. The chain is built from TRBV4-3 and TRBJ2-2; D is unresolved. CDR3 sequence: CASSQGDSGELFF. DNA for the CDR3: TGCGCCAGCAGCCAAGGGGATTCCGGGGAGCTGTTTTTT.